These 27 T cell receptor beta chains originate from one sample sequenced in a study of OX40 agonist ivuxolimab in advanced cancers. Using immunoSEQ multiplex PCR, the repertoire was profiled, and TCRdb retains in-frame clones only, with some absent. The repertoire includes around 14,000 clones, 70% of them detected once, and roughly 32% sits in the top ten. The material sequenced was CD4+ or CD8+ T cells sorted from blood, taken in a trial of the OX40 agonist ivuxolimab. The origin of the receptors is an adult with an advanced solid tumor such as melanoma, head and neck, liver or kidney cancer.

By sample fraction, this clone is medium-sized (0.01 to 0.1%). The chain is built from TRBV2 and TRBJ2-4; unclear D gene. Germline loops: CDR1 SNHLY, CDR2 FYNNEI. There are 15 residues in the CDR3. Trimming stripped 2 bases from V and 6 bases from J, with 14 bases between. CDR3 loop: CASSELWEGINIQYF. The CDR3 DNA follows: TGTGCCAGCAGTGAATTGTGGGAAGGCATAAACATTCAGTACTTC.

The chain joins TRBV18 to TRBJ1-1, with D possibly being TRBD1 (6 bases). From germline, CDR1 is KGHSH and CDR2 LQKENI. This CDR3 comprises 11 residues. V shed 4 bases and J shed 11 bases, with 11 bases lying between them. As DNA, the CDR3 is TGTGCCAGCTCACTGGGGGCAGAGGCTTTCTTT. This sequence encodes CASSLGAEAFF.

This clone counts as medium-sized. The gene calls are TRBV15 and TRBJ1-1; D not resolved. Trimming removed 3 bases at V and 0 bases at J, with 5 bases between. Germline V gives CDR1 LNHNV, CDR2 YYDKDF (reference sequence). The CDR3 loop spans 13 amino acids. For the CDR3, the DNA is TGTGCCACCAGCAGGACGGTGAACACTGAAGCTTTCTTT. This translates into CATSRTVNTEAFF.

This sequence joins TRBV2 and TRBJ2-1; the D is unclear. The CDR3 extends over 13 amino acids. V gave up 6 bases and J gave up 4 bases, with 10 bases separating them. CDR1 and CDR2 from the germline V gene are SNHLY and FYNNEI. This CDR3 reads CASSLSLYNEQFF. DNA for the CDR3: TGTGCCAGCAGCCTGAGTTTGTACAATGAGCAGTTCTTC. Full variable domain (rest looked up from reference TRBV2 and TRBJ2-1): EPEVTQTPSHQVTQMGQEVILRCVPISNHLYFYWYRQILGQKVEFLVSFYNNEISEKSEIFDDQFSVERPDGSNFTLKIRSTKLEDSAMYFCASSLSLYNEQFFGPGTRLTVL.

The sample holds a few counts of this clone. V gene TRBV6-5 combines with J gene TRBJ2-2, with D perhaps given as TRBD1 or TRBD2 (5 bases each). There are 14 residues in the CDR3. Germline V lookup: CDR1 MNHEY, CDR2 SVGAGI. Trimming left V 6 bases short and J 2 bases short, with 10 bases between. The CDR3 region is CASRVGDNTGELFF. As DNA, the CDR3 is TGTGCCAGCAGGGTGGGGGATAACACCGGGGAGCTGTTTTTT.

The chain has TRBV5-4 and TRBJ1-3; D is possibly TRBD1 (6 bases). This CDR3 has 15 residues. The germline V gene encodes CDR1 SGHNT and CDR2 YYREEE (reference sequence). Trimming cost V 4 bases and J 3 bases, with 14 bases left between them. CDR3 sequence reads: CASSLGRGLGNTIYF. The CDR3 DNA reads TGTGCCAGCAGCCTGGGACGGGGGCTTGGAAACACCATATATTTT. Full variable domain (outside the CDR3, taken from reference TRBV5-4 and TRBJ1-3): ETGVTQSPTHLIKTRGQQVTLRCSSQSGHNTVSWYQQALGQGPQFIFQYYREEENGRGNFPPRFSGLQFPNYSSELNVNALELDDSALYLCASSLGRGLGNTIYFGEGSWLTVV.

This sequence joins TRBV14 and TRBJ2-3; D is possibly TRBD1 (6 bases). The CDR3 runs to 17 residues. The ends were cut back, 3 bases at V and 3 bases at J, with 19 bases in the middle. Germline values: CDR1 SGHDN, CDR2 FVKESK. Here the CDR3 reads CASSHLGMGAWTDTQYF. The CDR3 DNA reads TGTGCCAGCAGCCACTTGGGTATGGGGGCTTGGACAGATACGCAGTATTTT.

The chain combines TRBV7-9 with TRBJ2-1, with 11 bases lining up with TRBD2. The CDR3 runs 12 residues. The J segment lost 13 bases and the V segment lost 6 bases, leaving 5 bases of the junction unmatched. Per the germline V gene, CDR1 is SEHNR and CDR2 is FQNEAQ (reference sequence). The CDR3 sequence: CASRLAGEAQFF. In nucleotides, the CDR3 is TGTGCCAGCAGACTAGCGGGGGAGGCTCAGTTCTTC.

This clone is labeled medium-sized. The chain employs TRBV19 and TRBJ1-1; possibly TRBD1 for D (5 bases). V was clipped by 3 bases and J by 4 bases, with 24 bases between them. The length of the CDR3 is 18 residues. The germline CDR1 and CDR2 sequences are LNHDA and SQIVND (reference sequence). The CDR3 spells CASSIWPDGRDLSTEAFF. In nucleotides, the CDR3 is TGTGCCAGTAGTATTTGGCCGGACGGACGGGACCTTAGCACTGAAGCTTTCTTT.

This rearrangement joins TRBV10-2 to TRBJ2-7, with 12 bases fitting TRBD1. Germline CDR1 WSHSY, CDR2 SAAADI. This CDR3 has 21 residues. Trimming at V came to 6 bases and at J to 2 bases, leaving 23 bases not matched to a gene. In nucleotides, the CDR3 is TGCGCCAGCAGGGGGAATACCCAGGGACAGGGGGCAGCTACCGGGCCCTACGAGCAGTACTTC. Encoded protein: CASRGNTQGQGAATGPYEQYF.

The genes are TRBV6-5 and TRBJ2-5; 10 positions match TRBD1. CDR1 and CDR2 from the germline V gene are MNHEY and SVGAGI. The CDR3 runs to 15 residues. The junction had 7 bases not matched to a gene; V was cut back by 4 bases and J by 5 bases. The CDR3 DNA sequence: TGTGCCAGCAGTTTCAGGACAGGGGGGTACGAGACCCAGTACTTC. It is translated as CASSFRTGGYETQYF.

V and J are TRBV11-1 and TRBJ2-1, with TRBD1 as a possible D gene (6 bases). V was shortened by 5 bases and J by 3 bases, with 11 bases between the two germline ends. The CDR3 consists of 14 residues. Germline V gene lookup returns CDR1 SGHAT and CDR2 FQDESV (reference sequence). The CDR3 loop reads CASSPGTSYNEQFF. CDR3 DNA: TGTGCCAGCAGCCCCGGGACAAGCTACAATGAGCAGTTCTTC.

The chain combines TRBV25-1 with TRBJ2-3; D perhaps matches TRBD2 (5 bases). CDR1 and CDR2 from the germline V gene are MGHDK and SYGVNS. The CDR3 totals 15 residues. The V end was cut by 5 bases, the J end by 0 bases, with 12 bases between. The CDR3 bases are TGTGCCAGCAGTCTATGGGAGACTAGCACAGATACGCAGTATTTT. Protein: CASSLWETSTDTQYF.

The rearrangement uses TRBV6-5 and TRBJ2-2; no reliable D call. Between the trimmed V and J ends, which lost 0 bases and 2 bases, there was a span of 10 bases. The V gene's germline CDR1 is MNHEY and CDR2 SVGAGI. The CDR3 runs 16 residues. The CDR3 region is CASSYSTTFNTGELFF. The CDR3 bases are TGTGCCAGCAGTTACTCTACCACCTTTAACACCGGGGAGCTGTTTTTT.

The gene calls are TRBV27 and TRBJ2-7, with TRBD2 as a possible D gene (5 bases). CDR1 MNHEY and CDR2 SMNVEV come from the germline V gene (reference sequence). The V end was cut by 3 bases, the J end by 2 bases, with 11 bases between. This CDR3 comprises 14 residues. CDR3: CASSFEGNAYEQYF. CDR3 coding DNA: TGTGCCAGCAGTTTTGAGGGCAATGCCTACGAGCAGTACTTC.

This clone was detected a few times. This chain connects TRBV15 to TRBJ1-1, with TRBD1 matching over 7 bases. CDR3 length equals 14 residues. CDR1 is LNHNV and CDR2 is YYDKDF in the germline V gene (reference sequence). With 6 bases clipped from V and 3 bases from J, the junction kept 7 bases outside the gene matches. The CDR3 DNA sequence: TGTGCCACCAGGCCTTCTGGACAGGACACTGAAGCTTTCTTT. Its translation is CATRPSGQDTEAFF.

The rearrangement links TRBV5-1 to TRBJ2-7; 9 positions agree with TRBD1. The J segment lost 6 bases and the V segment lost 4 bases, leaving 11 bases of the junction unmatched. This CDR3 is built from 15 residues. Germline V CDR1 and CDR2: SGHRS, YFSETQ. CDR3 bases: TGCGCCAGCAGCAGCGGGACAGGGTTCTCCGGCGAGCAGTACTTC. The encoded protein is CASSSGTGFSGEQYF.

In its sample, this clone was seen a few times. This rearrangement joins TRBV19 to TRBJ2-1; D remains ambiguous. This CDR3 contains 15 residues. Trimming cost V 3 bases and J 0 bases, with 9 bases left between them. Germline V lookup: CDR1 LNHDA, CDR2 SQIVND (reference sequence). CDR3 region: CASSIFQSSYNEQFF. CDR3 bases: TGTGCCAGTAGTATTTTCCAGAGCTCCTACAATGAGCAGTTCTTC.

The CDR3 nucleotides read TGCGCCAGCAGCCTAGATCCGGGACAGACCGAAAAACTGTTTTTT. It is translated as CASSLDPGQTEKLFF. The chain carries TRBV5-1 and TRBJ1-4, with 7 bases matching TRBD1. Germline trimming cut 4 bases from V and 8 bases from J; bases unmatched to any gene: 11. CDR1 is SGHRS and CDR2 is YFSETQ in the germline V gene. This CDR3 contains 15 residues.

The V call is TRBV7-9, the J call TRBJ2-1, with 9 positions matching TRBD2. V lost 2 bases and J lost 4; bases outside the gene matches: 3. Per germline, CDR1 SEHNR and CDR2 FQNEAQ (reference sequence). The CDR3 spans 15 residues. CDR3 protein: CASSLRTSVYNEQFF. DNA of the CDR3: TGTGCCAGCAGCTTAAGGACTAGCGTGTACAATGAGCAGTTCTTC.

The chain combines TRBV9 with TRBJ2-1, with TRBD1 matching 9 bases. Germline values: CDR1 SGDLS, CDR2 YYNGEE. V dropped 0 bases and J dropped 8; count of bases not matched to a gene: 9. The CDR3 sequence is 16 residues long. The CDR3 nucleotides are TGTGCCAGCAGCGTAGTAGAGACAGGGGGGATCGATGAGCAGTTCTTC. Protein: CASSVVETGGIDEQFF.

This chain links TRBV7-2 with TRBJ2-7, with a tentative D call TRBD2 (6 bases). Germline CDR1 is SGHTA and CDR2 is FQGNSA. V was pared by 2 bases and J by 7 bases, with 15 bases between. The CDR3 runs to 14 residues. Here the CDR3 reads CASSLTAGSYEQYF. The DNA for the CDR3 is TGTGCCAGCAGCTTAACGGCGGGAAGTTATGAGCAGTACTTC.

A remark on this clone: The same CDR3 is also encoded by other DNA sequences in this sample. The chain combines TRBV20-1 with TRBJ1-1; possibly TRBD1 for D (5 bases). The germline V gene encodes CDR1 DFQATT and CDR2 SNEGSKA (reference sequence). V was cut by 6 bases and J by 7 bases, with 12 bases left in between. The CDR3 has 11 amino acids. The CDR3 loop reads CSAPGPLEAFF. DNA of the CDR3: TGCAGTGCCCCGGGGCCCCTTGAAGCTTTCTTT.

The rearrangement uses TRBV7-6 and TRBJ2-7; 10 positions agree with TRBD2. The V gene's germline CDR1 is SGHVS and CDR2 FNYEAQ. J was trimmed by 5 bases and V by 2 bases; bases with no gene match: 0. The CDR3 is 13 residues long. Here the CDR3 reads CASSLLAGDEQYF. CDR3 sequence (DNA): TGTGCCAGCAGCTTACTAGCGGGAGACGAGCAGTACTTC.

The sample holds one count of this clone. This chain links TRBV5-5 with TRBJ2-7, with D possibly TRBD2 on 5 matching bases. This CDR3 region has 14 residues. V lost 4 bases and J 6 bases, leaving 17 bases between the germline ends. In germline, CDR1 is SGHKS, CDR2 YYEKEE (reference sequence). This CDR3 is CASSPTIGGGEQYF. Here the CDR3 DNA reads TGTGCCAGCAGCCCTACGATAGGTGGAGGCGAGCAGTACTTC.

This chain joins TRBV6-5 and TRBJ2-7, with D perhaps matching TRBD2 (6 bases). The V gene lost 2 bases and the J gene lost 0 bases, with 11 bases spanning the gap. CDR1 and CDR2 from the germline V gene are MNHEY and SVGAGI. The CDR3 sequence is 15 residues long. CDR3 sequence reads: CASSYGGDGSYEQYF. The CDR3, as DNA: TGTGCCAGCAGTTACGGCGGGGATGGCTCCTACGAGCAGTACTTC.

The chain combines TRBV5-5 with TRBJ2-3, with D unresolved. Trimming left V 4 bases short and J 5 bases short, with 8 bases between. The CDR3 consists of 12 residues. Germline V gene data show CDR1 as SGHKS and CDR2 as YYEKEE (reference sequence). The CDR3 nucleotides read TGTGCCAGCAGCCCGAGGATAGATACGCAGTATTTT. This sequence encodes CASSPRIDTQYF. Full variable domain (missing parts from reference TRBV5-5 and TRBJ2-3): DAGVTQSPTHLIKTRGQQVTLRCSPISGHKSVSWYQQVLGQGPQFIFQYYEKEERGRGNFPDRFSARQFPNYSSELNVNALLLGDSALYLCASSPRIDTQYFGPGTRLTVL.